The next 22 T cell receptor beta chains were all read from a single sample in a study of CD8 T cells in Susac syndrome (dated by TCRdb to 2018 to 2020). Receptor libraries were prepared by the immunoSEQ multiplex PCR assay. RNA was extracted using the RNeasy kit, and about 0.5 to 1 ug of the RNA was reverse transcribed with random hexamers. TCRdb cleaned the public reads at Q25 with fastp, built clones with MiXCR and kept in-frame beta chains. Rows matching on CDR3 protein sequence are summarized as one entry with the most common DNA and genes. For this sample there are 250,000 to 350,000 distinct CDR3 sequences; 92% appear just once. Of the sample, roughly 0.059% falls within the top ten clones. The specimen sequenced was CD4+ T cells from PBMCs. These receptor sequences come from a human donor with multiple sclerosis.

The chain links TRBV6-2 or TRBV6-3 to TRBJ2-5; D is uncertain. Trimming left V 5 bases short and J 3 bases short, with 10 bases between. CDR1 and CDR2 (germline): MNHEY, SVGEGT. The CDR3 is 13 amino acids. The CDR3 coding sequence is TGTGCCAGCAGTAGGAACCGGGAAGAGACCCAGTACTTC. Translated, it gives CASSRNREETQYF.

V is TRBV7-9 and J is TRBJ1-1; 8 bases fit TRBD1. The CDR3 runs to 14 residues. Germline CDR1 and CDR2: SEHNR and FQNEAQ (reference sequence). V was clipped by 5 bases and J by 7 bases; unmatched bases: 9. DNA of the CDR3: TGTGCCAGCAGCCCGAGACCAGGGGGCGATGAAGCTTTCTTT. This gives the protein CASSPRPGGDEAFF. Full variable domain (rest looked up from reference TRBV7-9 and TRBJ1-1): DTGVSQNPRHKITKRGQNVTFRCDPISEHNRLYWYRQTLGQGPEFLTYFQNEAQLEKSRLLSDRFSAERPKGSFSTLEIQRTEQGDSAMYLCASSPRPGGDEAFFGQGTRLTVV.

The CDR3 loop is CASSNTNRNNEQFF. The CDR3 DNA is TGTGCCAGCAGTAACACAAACAGAAACAATGAGCAGTTCTTC. The chain combines TRBV6-4 with TRBJ2-1; D is unresolved. Trimming took off 5 bases at V and 5 bases at J, with 13 bases between the two ends. Germline CDR1 reads MRHNA; CDR2 reads SNTAGT. The length of the CDR3 is 14 residues.

The chain joins TRBV9 to TRBJ2-2; 7 bases line up with TRBD2. CDR3 length: 16 residues. Germline-derived CDR1 and CDR2 are SGDLS and YYNGEE. The V gene end was trimmed by 2 bases and the J gene end by 0 bases; junction bases not matched to a gene: 4. CDR3 loop: CASSVRGDANTGELFF. CDR3 in DNA: TGTGCCAGCAGCGTCCGGGGGGACGCGAACACCGGGGAGCTGTTTTTT.

V and J are TRBV20-1 and TRBJ2-5; 7 bases fit TRBD2. Germline V gives CDR1 DFQATT, CDR2 SNEGSKA (reference sequence). The CDR3 is made up of 13 amino acids. V trimming: 6 bases; J trimming: 5 bases; junction bases outside the gene matches: 9. The CDR3, as DNA: TGCAGTGCCAAGACGGGGGGAGGGGAGACCCAGTACTTC. It encodes CSAKTGGGETQYF.

The rearrangement links TRBV5-1 to TRBJ1-2, with TRBD1 matching over 7 bases. V was pared by 7 bases and J by 6 bases, with 15 bases of the junction left unmatched. The CDR3 is made up of 15 amino acids. Germline V gene sequence: CDR1 SGHRS, CDR2 YFSETQ. The CDR3 loop is CASAGLEGALDGYTF. CDR3 sequence (DNA): TGCGCCAGCGCTGGCTTAGAGGGGGCGCTGGATGGCTACACCTTC.

The rearrangement links TRBV11-2 to TRBJ1-2, with 7 bases matching TRBD1. The CDR3 loop spans 14 amino acids. With 3 bases clipped from V and 6 bases from J, the junction kept 7 bases outside the gene matches. From germline, CDR1 is SGHAT and CDR2 FQNNGV. CDR3 sequence: CASSFSHRGDGYTF. The CDR3 nucleotides are TGTGCCAGCAGCTTCTCACACAGGGGCGATGGCTACACCTTC.

This chain uses TRBV14 with TRBJ1-3, with D perhaps matching TRBD1 (5 bases). This CDR3 has 17 residues. The germline gives CDR1 SGHDN, CDR2 FVKESK. V lost 0 bases, J lost 0 bases, and 12 bases lay in between. In nucleotides, the CDR3 is TGTGCCAGCAGCCAAGAGGAAAGGACACCCTCTGGAAACACCATATATTTT. It codes for CASSQEERTPSGNTIYF.

The chain links TRBV5-4 to TRBJ2-7; 9 bases agree with TRBD1. From germline, CDR1 is SGHNT and CDR2 YYREEE (reference sequence). The J segment lost 3 bases and the V segment lost 1 base, leaving 5 bases of the junction unmatched. The CDR3 is made up of 15 amino acids. CDR3 DNA: TGTGCCAGCAGCTTGCCGGGACAGGGCCTCTACGAGCAGTACTTC. It yields the protein CASSLPGQGLYEQYF.

The chain joins TRBV2 to TRBJ1-5, with TRBD1 matching over 7 bases. The CDR3 contains 16 residues. Per the germline V gene, CDR1 is SNHLY and CDR2 is FYNNEI. Trimming cost V 6 bases and J 0 bases; bases outside gene matches: 8. CDR3 protein: CASRGQTGSSNQPQHF. In nucleotides, the CDR3 is TGTGCCAGCAGGGGTCAGACAGGGTCTAGCAATCAGCCCCAGCATTTT.

The chain joins TRBV7-9 to TRBJ2-7, with D tentatively TRBD1 or TRBD2 (6 bases each). Germline V gene lookup returns CDR1 SEHNR and CDR2 FQNEAQ (reference sequence). With 5 bases removed from V and 4 bases from J, the gap between germline ends came to 18 bases. This CDR3 is 15 amino acids long. CDR3: CASSPRGASGYEQYF. CDR3 nucleotides: TGTGCCAGCAGCCCAAGGGGGGCCAGCGGGTACGAGCAGTACTTC.

This clonotype was seen only a few times. The chain has TRBV20-1 and TRBJ2-7; unclear D gene. Germline CDR1 reads DFQATT; CDR2 reads SNEGSKA (reference sequence). Trimming left V 3 bases short and J 0 bases short, with 6 bases between. The CDR3 runs 12 residues. CDR3 residues: CSARPSSYEQYF. For the CDR3, the DNA is TGCAGTGCTAGGCCTAGCTCCTACGAGCAGTACTTC.

V usage is TRBV27 and J usage is TRBJ2-1; 7 bases map to TRBD2. There are 15 residues in the CDR3. With V trimmed by 0 bases and J by 7 bases, 6 bases remained unmatched. Germline CDR1 MNHEY, CDR2 SMNVEV (reference sequence). The CDR3 DNA reads TGTGCCAGCAGTTTATCCCCTAGCGGAGTTAATGAGCAGTTCTTC. It codes for CASSLSPSGVNEQFF.

The rearrangement links TRBV3-1 to TRBJ2-7; D is unclear. Germline V lookup: CDR1 LGHDT, CDR2 YNNKEL (reference sequence). The CDR3 covers 13 residues. Trimming removed 3 bases from V and 2 bases from J, with 8 bases in between. CDR3 sequence reads: CASSHSATYEQYF. CDR3 nucleotide sequence: TGTGCCAGCAGCCATTCCGCGACCTACGAGCAGTACTTC.

The chain links TRBV9 to TRBJ2-2; a possible D gene is TRBD1 (6 bases). This CDR3 has 16 amino acids. Germline assignment: CDR1 SGDLS and CDR2 YYNGEE. Trimming shortened V by 2 bases and J by 5 bases, and 16 bases separated the two germline ends. CDR3 sequence reads: CASSVHIGQSTGELFF. The CDR3 nucleotides are TGTGCCAGCAGCGTGCACATCGGACAGTCGACCGGGGAGCTGTTTTTT.

This chain uses TRBV5-1 with TRBJ2-1, with 13 bases lining up with TRBD2. The CDR3 runs to 16 residues. Germline CDR1 reads SGHRS; CDR2 reads YFSETQ. V dropped 5 bases and J dropped 5; count of bases not matched to a gene: 7. The CDR3 here is CASSLGGLAGDNEQFF. DNA of the CDR3: TGCGCCAGCAGTCTAGGAGGACTAGCGGGGGACAATGAGCAGTTCTTC.

The CDR3 reads CASSLGKGLAYEQFF. As DNA, the CDR3 is TGTGCCAGCAGCTTAGGGAAAGGGCTAGCCTATGAGCAGTTCTTC. V and J are TRBV11-2 and TRBJ2-1; D is possibly TRBD2 (5 bases). This CDR3 region has 15 residues. Per germline, CDR1 SGHAT and CDR2 FQNNGV. The V and J ends lost 1 base and 8 bases respectively, with 15 bases between them.

CDR3 sequence (DNA): TGCAGTGCTAGACGGGGGAACACTGAAGCTTTCTTT. Amino acid sequence: CSARRGNTEAFF. The chain carries TRBV20-1 and TRBJ1-1; D not certain. Trimming left V 2 bases short and J 1 base short, with 5 bases between. Germline CDR1 and CDR2: DFQATT and SNEGSKA (reference sequence). The CDR3 has 12 amino acids.

The CDR3 is CASSSLSGTSAKNIQYF. CDR3 DNA sequence: TGTGCCAGCAGTAGTCTCTCAGGGACAAGCGCCAAAAACATTCAGTACTTC. V gene TRBV2 combines with J gene TRBJ2-4, with D tentatively TRBD1 (6 bases). CDR1 SNHLY and CDR2 FYNNEI come from the germline V gene. The CDR3 spans 17 residues. V gave up 5 bases and J gave up 1 base, with 18 bases separating them.

V is TRBV7-2 and J is TRBJ2-5; the match to TRBD1 covers 8 bases. Germline loops: CDR1 SGHTA, CDR2 FQGNSA. There are 14 residues in the CDR3. V lost 7 bases to trimming and J lost 5 bases; unmatched junction nucleotides: 9. The chain's CDR3 is CASTRQGSLETQYF. DNA for the CDR3: TGTGCCAGCACCCGACAGGGGAGTTTGGAGACCCAGTACTTC.

V and J are TRBV28 and TRBJ2-7, with 8 bases fitting TRBD2. The CDR3 runs 13 residues. Germline V gene sequence: CDR1 MDHEN, CDR2 SYDVKM. The V gene end was trimmed by 7 bases and the J gene end by 12 bases; junction bases not matched to a gene: 14. The CDR3 loop reads CASKGQIAGGGYF. In nucleotides, the CDR3 is TGTGCCAGCAAAGGACAGATAGCCGGGGGGGGGTACTTC.

This clonotype was recorded once. V usage is TRBV7-2 and J usage is TRBJ1-5; D not resolved. V was pared by 5 bases and J by 6 bases, with 17 bases between. CDR1 is SGHTA, CDR2 FQGNSA, per germline. CDR3 length: 15 amino acids. The CDR3 nucleotides are TGTGCCAGCAGCCCTAGCGGGCAGTGGGGTCAGCCCCAGCATTTT. Translating it yields CASSPSGQWGQPQHF. Together with reference TRBV7-2 and TRBJ1-5, the CDR3 gives the full variable domain: GAGVSQSPSNKVTEKGKDVELRCDPISGHTALYWYRQSLGQGLEFLIYFQGNSAPDKSGLPSDRFSAERTGGSVSTLTIQRTQQEDSAVYLCASSPSGQWGQPQHFGDGTRLSIL.